This T cell receptor (beta chain) was sequenced for a study of T cells in localized non-small cell lung cancer. Repertoires were generated with immunoSEQ multiplex PCR, while TCRdb's copy carries only in-frame clones and drops some. The sample shows over 1,500 clones, around a sixth of them seen only once. Germline assignment: CDR1 MNHGY and CDR2 SAAAGT. The germline V and J ends were trimmed by 5 bases and 1 base, with 14 bases remaining between them. The CDR3 sequence is 15 residues long. This specimen consisted of normal lung tissue next to the tumor, obtained before any cancer treatment. The TCR comes from a man aged 35-75 years with stage II squamous cell lung carcinoma. V is TRBV6-8 and J is TRBJ2-5; a weak D match, TRBD2 (6 bases). The CDR3 is CASSPGLRGQETQYF. The CDR3 nucleotides read TGTGCCAGCAGTCCGGGACTTAGGGGCCAAGAGACCCAGTACTTC.